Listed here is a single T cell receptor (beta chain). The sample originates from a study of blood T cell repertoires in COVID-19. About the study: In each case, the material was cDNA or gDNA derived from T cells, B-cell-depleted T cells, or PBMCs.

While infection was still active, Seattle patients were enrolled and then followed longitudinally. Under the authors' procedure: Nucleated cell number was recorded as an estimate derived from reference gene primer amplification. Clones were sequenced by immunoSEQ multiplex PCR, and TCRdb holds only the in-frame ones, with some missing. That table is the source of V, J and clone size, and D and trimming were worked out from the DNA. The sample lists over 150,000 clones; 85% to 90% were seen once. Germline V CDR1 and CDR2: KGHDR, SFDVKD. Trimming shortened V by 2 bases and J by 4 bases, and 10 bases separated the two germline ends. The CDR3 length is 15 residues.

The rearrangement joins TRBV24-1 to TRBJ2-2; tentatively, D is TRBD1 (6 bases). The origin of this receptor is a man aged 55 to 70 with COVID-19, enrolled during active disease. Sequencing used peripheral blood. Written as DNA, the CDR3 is TGTGCCACCAGTGATTCATTAGGGGGCACCGGGGAGCTGTTTTTT. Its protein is CATSDSLGGTGELFF.